This TCR beta chain appears in the sequencing data of a study of shared clonotypes between healthy human individuals. Study results and caveats: The sole specimen, blood, was sampled, and tissue repertoires likely differ. The naive CD4 repertoires of several donors were compared, and approximately 5% of clonotypes were shared.

V lost 4 bases, J lost 3 bases, and 6 bases lay in between. In germline, CDR1 is LNHDA, CDR2 SQIVND (reference sequence). The CDR3 extends over 13 amino acids. The method was immunoSEQ multiplex PCR; TCRdb's version includes in-frame clones alone and lacks a portion of them. This table has 2 million to 2.5 million clones, about 90% appearing once. Regarding this clone: What it binds is not known.

This receptor was taken from a man aged 18 to 29 in good health. Some clones in this sample may be carry-over from other donors' samples. The sequencing sample was made of naive CD4+ T cells from PBMCs. Subset given: CD45RA+ positively selected. The chain is built from TRBV19 and TRBJ1-4; D perhaps matches TRBD1 (5 bases). Written as DNA, the CDR3 is TGTGCCAGTAGTAAGACAGCTAATGAAAAACTGTTTTTT. Its translation: CASSKTANEKLFF.